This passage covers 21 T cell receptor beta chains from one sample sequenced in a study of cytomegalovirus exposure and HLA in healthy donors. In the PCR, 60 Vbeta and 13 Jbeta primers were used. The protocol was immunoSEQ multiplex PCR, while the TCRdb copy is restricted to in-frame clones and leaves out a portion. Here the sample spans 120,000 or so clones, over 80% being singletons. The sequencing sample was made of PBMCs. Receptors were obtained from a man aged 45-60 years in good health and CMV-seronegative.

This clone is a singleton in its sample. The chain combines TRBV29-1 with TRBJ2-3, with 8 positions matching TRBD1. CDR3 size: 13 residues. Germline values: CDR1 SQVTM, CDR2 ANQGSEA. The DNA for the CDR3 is TGCAGTCTTCTCCGGACAGGGTCAGATACGCAGTATTTT. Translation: CSLLRTGSDTQYF.

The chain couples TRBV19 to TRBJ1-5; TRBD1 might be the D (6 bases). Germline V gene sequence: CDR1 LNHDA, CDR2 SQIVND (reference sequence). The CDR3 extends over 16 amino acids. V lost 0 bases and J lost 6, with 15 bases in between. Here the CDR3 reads CASSIDLAVGGQPQHF. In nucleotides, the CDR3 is TGTGCCAGTAGTATAGATCTGGCAGTAGGGGGTCAGCCCCAGCATTTT.

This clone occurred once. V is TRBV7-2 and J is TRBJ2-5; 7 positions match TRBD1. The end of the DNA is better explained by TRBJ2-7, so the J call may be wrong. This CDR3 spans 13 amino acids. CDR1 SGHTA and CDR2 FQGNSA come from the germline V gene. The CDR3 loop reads CASSSGQVGEQYF. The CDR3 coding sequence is TGTGCCAGCAGCTCTGGACAGGTCGGCGAGCAGTACTTC.

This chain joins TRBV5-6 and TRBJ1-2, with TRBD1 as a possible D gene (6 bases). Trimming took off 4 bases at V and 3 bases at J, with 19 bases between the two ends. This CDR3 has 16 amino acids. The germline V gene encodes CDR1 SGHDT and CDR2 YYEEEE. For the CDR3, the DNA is TGTGCCAGCAGCCAAGCGCCGGGTGGGGGCGACTATGGCTACACCTTC. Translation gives CASSQAPGGGDYGYTF.

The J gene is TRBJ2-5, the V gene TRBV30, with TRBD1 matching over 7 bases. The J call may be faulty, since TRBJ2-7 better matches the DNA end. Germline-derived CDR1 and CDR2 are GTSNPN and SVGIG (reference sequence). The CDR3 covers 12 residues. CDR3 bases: TGTGCCTGGAGAGGGGGCAAGTACGAGCAGTACTTC. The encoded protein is CAWRGGKYEQYF.

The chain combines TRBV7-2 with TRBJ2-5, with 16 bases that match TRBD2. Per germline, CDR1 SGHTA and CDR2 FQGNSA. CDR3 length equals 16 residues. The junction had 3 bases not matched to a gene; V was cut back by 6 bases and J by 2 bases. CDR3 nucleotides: TGTGCCAGCAGGTCGGGACTAGCGGGGGGGCAAGAGACCCAGTACTTC. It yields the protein CASRSGLAGGQETQYF.

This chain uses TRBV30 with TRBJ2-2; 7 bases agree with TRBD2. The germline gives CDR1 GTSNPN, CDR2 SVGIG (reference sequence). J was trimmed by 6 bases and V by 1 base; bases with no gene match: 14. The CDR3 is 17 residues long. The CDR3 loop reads CAWSGGLGMFTPGELFF. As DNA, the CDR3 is TGTGCCTGGAGTGGAGGACTAGGAATGTTTACGCCCGGGGAGCTGTTTTTT.

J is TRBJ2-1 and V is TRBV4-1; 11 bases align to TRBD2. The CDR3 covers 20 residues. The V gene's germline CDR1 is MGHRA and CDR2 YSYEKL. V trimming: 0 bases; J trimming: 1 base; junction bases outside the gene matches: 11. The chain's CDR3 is CASSQDRVSGRADSYNEQFF. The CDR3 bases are TGCGCCAGCAGCCAAGATCGGGTTAGCGGGAGGGCTGATTCCTACAATGAGCAGTTCTTC.

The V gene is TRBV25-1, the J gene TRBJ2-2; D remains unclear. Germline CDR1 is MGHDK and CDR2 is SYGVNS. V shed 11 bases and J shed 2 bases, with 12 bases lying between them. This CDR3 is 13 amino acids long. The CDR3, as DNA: TGTGCCTCCGTTCAGACAAACACCGGGGAGCTGTTTTTT. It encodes CASVQTNTGELFF.

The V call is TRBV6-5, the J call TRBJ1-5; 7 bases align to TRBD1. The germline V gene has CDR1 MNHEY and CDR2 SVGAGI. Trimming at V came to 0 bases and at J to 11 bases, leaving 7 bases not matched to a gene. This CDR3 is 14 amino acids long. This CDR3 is CASSYSRGEHSQHF. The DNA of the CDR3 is TGTGCCAGCAGTTACTCCAGGGGGGAACATTCCCAGCATTTT.

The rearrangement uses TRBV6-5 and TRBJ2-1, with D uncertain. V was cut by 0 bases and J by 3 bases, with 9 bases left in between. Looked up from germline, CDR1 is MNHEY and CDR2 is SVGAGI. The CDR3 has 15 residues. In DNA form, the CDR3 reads TGTGCCAGCAGTTACTCTGGCGCGGACTACAATGAGCAGTTCTTC. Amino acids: CASSYSGADYNEQFF.

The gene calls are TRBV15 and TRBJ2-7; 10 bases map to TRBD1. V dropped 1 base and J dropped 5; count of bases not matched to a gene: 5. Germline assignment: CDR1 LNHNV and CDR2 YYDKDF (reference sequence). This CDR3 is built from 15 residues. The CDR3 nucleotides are TGTGCCACCAGCAGAGTGGGACAGGGGAACCACGAGCAGTACTTC. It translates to CATSRVGQGNHEQYF.

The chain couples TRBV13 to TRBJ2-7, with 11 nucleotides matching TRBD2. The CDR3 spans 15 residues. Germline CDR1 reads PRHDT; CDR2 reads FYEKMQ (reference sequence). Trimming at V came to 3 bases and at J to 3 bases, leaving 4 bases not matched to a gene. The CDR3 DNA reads TGTGCCAGCAGCTTCCCGACTAGCGGGGACTACGAGCAGTACTTC. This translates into CASSFPTSGDYEQYF.

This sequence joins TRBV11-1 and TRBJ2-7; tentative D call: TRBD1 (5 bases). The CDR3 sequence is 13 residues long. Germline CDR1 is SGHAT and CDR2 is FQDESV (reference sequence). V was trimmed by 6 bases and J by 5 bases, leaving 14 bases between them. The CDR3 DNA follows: TGTGCCAGCAGTTCGGCAGGGTGGGACGAGCAGTACTTC. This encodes CASSSAGWDEQYF.

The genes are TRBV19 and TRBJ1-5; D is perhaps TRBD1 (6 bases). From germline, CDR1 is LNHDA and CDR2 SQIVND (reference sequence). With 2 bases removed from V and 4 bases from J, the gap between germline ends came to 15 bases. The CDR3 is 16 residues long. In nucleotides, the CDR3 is TGTGCCAGTAGTATACCCCGACAGGTTGGGAATCAGCCCCAGCATTTT. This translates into CASSIPRQVGNQPQHF.

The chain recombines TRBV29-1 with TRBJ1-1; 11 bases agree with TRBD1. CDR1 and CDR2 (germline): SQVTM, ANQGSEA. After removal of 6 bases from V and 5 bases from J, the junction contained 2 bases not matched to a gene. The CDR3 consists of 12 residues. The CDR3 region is CSVGDRGTEAFF. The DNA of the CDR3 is TGCAGCGTCGGGGACAGGGGGACTGAAGCTTTCTTT.

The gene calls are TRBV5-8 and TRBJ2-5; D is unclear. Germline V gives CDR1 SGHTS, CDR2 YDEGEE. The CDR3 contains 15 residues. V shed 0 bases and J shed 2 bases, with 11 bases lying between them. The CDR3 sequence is CASSLGYNRQETQYF. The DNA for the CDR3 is TGTGCCAGCAGCTTGGGTTACAACCGACAAGAGACCCAGTACTTC.

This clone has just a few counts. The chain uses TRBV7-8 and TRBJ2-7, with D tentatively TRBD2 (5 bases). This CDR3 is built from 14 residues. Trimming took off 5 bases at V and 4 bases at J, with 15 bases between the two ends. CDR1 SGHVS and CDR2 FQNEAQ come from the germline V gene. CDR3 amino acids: CASSPVLESYEQYF. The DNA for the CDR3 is TGTGCCAGCAGCCCCGTACTAGAATCATACGAGCAGTACTTC.

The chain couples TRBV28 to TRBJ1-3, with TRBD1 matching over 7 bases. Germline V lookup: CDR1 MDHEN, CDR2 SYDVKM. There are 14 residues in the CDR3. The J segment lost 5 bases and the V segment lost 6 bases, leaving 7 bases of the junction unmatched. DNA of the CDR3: TGTGCCAGCAGGCCCGACAGGGTTCGAAACACCATATATTTT. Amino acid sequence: CASRPDRVRNTIYF.

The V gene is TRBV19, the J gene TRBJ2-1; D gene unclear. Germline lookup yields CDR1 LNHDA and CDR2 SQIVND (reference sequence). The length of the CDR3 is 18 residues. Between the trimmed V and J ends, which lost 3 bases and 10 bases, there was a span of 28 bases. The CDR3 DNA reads TGTGCCAGTAGTATGAAGCTCCAAACCGGAAGGTGGTCTAGGGAGCAGTTCTTC. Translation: CASSMKLQTGRWSREQFF. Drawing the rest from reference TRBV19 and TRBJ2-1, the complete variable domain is DGGITQSPKYLFRKEGQNVTLSCEQNLNHDAMYWYRQDPGQGLRLIYYSQIVNDFQKGDIAEGYSVSREKKESFPLTVTSAQKNPTAFYLCASSMKLQTGRWSREQFFGPGTRLTVL.

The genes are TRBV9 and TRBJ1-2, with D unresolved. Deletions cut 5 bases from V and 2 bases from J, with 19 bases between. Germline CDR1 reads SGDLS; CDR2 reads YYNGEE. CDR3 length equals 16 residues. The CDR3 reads CASSEGAIKRNYGYTF. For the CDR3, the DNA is TGTGCCAGCAGTGAAGGAGCCATCAAACGAAACTATGGCTACACCTTC.